These T cell receptor beta chains were read from a single sample in a study of CD8+ T cells in alopecia areata. Libraries were prepared by immunoSEQ multiplex PCR; TCRdb keeps only in-frame clonotypes and omits some of them. The sample includes about 110,000 clones, about 50% of them seen just once. Sequencing used NKG2D-low CD8+ T cells sorted from blood. The receptors here all came from a human donor with alopecia areata. Each CDR3 is given with its conserved first and last residue. The D gene is left open where the match is weak. Only part of the rows carry a size: once, few, many, or a class if the clone is expanded.

V: TRBV5-6
D: TRBD1
size: .
length: 13
J: TRBJ1-2
DNA: TGTGCCAGCAGTTATGGGACAGGGGTCGGCTACACCTTC
CDR3: CASSYGTGVGYTF

V: TRBV2
D: .
size: .
length: 16
J: TRBJ2-5
DNA: TGTGCCAGCGACGCGGTCTTTAGGGGATTTCAAGAGACCCAGTACTTC
CDR3: CASDAVFRGFQETQYF

V: TRBV19
D: .
size: .
length: 12
J: TRBJ1-1
DNA: TGTGCCAGTCGATGGGGGGACACTGAAGCTTTCTTT
CDR3: CASRWGDTEAFF

V: TRBV6-1
D: .
size: .
length: 12
J: TRBJ2-1
DNA: TGTGCCAGCAGTGGGCCGATTGGTGAGCAGTTCTTC
CDR3: CASSGPIGEQFF

V: TRBV28
D: TRBD2
size: .
length: 15
J: TRBJ2-7
DNA: TGTGCCAGCAGTACCCTTGGTCTAGCGGGAGACGAGCAGTACTTC
CDR3: CASSTLGLAGDEQYF

V: TRBV28
D: TRBD2
size: .
length: 16
J: TRBJ2-1
DNA: TGTGCCAGCAGTTCCCTTAGCGGGAGGGACTACAATGAGCAGTTCTTC
CDR3: CASSSLSGRDYNEQFF

V: TRBV5-1
D: TRBD2
size: few
length: 21
J: TRBJ2-3
DNA: TGCGCCAGCAAGTGGCCAAGGAAGGGACTAGCGGGAGAAGGGAGCACAGATACGCAGTATTTT
CDR3: CASKWPRKGLAGEGSTDTQYF

V: TRBV18
D: .
size: .
length: 15
J: TRBJ2-2
DNA: TGTGCCAGCTCACCAGGGACAAGGAACACCGGGGAGCTGTTTTTT
CDR3: CASSPGTRNTGELFF

V: TRBV28
D: .
size: .
length: 13
J: TRBJ2-3
DNA: TGTGCCAGCAGTTTCTCCAGCGCAGATACGCAGTATTTT
CDR3: CASSFSSADTQYF

V: TRBV2
D: .
size: few
length: 10
J: TRBJ2-1
DNA: TGTGCCAGAAGAAGCAATGAGCAGTTCTTC
CDR3: CARRSNEQFF

V: TRBV19
D: TRBD1
size: .
length: 15
J: TRBJ2-1
DNA: TGTGCCAGTGTAATTTCGGGACAGTCCTACAATGAGCAGTTCTTC
CDR3: CASVISGQSYNEQFF

V: TRBV7-8
D: .
size: .
length: 15
J: TRBJ1-1
DNA: TGTGCCAGCAGCGGTACGGAGTTAGAGAACACTGAAGCTTTCTTT
CDR3: CASSGTELENTEAFF

V: TRBV2
D: .
size: once
length: 10
J: TRBJ2-3
DNA: TGTGCCAGCTATACAGATACGCAGTATTTT
CDR3: CASYTDTQYF

V: TRBV29-1
D: .
size: .
length: 14
J: TRBJ2-7
DNA: TGCAGCGTTGTAGGGGACGCCTCTCCCTACGAGCAGTACTTC
CDR3: CSVVGDASPYEQYF

V: TRBV7-9
D: .
size: .
length: 14
J: TRBJ2-2
DNA: TGTGCCAGCAGCTTAGTCGGAAACACCGGGGAGCTGTTTTTT
CDR3: CASSLVGNTGELFF

V: TRBV5-8
D: .
size: .
length: 8
J: TRBJ2-3
DNA: TGTGCCAGCCAACCGCAGTATTTT
CDR3: CASQPQYF

V: TRBV13
D: TRBD1
size: .
length: 15
J: TRBJ2-1
DNA: TGTGCCAGCAGCTCCGAGACAGGGGGCATAAATGAGCAGTTCTTC
CDR3: CASSSETGGINEQFF